This is a list of T cell receptor beta chains from one sample in a study of Tregs in tolerant kidney transplant recipients. Sequenced by immunoSEQ multiplex PCR; TCRdb stores in-frame clones only, minus some. The repertoire has under 95,000 clones, approximately 90% of them found once; the top ten carry 0.3% to 0.4%. The sample in question was Tregs from blood, obtained before the transplant. These receptors were obtained from a human donor who received a combined kidney and bone marrow transplant. Each CDR3 is given with its conserved first and last residue. A D gene is named only where the DNA matches it firmly. Expanded clones get a size class; other rows say once, few or many, or leave the size out.

>TRBJ2-7|.|TRBV5-1|.
CASSLGQDRQYF
TGCGCCAGCAGCTTGGGACAGGATCGGCAGTACTTC
>TRBJ2-1|.|TRBV6-6|.
CASTGNEQFF
TGTGCCAGCACTGGCAATGAGCAGTTCTTC
>TRBJ2-3|.|TRBV29-1|.
CSVERLSSTDTQYF
TGCAGCGTTGAACGGCTCTCTAGCACAGATACGCAGTATTTT
>TRBJ1-1|.|TRBV6-5|.
CASSYMDSGNTEAFF
TGTGCCAGCAGTTACATGGATTCAGGGAACACTGAAGCTTTCTTT
>TRBJ1-1|.|TRBV6-5|.
CASLPSLNTEAFF
TGTGCCAGCCTTCCCAGTCTGAACACTGAAGCTTTCTTT
>TRBJ2-2|once|TRBV14|.
CASSRPGVYTGELFF
TGTGCCAGCAGCCGCCCCGGGGTATACACCGGGGAGCTGTTTTTT
>TRBJ1-1|.|TRBV2|.
CASRARVGNTEAFF
TGTGCCAGCAGGGCCCGGGTGGGGAACACTGAAGCTTTCTTT
>TRBJ2-1|once|TRBV29-1|.
CSVSVDEQFF
TGCAGCGTTTCGGTCGATGAGCAGTTCTTC
>TRBJ1-2|.|TRBV7-2|.
CASSFGSEYGYTF
TGTGCCAGCAGCTTCGGTAGTGAGTATGGCTACACCTTC
>TRBJ2-1|.|TRBV28|TRBD2
CASTAGLAGANEQFF
TGTGCCAGCACCGCAGGGCTAGCGGGAGCAAATGAGCAGTTCTTC
>TRBJ2-5|.|TRBV6-6|TRBD1
CASRPGQNQETQYF
TGTGCCAGCAGGCCGGGACAGAACCAAGAGACCCAGTACTTC
>TRBJ2-7|.|TRBV5-1|TRBD2
CATAKRERAYEQYF
TGCGCCACCGCGAAGCGGGAGCGGGCCTACGAGCAGTACTTC
>TRBJ1-3|.|TRBV5-1|TRBD1
CASSVQPTGVPGNTIYF
TGCGCCAGCAGCGTGCAGCCCACAGGGGTGCCTGGAAACACCATATATTTT
>TRBJ2-1|.|TRBV5-6|.
CASSPPLAKLNNEQFF
TGTGCCAGCAGCCCTCCGCTAGCGAAATTGAACAATGAGCAGTTCTTC
>TRBJ2-2|.|TRBV6-4|.
CASSEQPGAYTGELFF
TGTGCCAGCAGTGAACAGCCGGGAGCATATACCGGGGAGCTGTTTTTT
>TRBJ2-4|.|TRBV19|.
CASSTPLTGENIQYF
TGTGCCAGTAGTACTCCCTTGACAGGAGAAAACATTCAGTACTTC
>TRBJ1-6|.|TRBV7-9|.
CASSSREFNSPLHF
TGTGCCAGCAGCTCCCGGGAGTTTAATTCACCCCTCCACTTT
>TRBJ2-7|.|TRBV28|.
CASSLTGEQYF
TGTGCCAGCAGTTTAACTGGCGAGCAGTACTTC
>TRBJ2-4|.|TRBV5-1|TRBD1
CASSLPGDRQYF
TGCGCCAGCAGCTTGCCCGGGGACAGACAGTACTTC
>TRBJ2-5|.|TRBV19|.
CASSITREETQYF
TGTGCCAGTAGTATAACTAGGGAGGAGACCCAGTACTTC
>TRBJ1-3|.|TRBV28|.
CASSSRGTLGGNTIYF
TGTGCCAGCAGCTCCCGCGGGACCCTGGGGGGAAACACCATATATTTT
>TRBJ1-4|.|TRBV10-3|.
CAISDAGGSGEKLFF
TGTGCCATCAGTGATGCGGGCGGTTCCGGTGAAAAACTGTTTTTT
>TRBJ2-7|.|TRBV28|TRBD2
CASNLGREGQYEQYF
TGTGCCAGCAATCTAGGGCGGGAGGGCCAGTACGAGCAGTACTTC
>TRBJ2-5|.|TRBV4-2|.
CASSRQGNSVETQYF
TGTGCCAGCAGCCGTCAGGGTAATAGTGTAGAGACCCAGTACTTC
>TRBJ1-2|.|TRBV6-5|.
CASSPTKNYGYTF
TGTGCCAGCAGCCCGACAAAGAACTATGGCTACACCTTC
>TRBJ2-2|.|TRBV28|.
CASTVAEASNTGELFF
TGTGCCAGCACCGTAGCGGAGGCTTCGAACACCGGGGAGCTGTTTTTT
>TRBJ2-7|few|TRBV5-8|TRBD2
CASSLGGTIFYEQYF
TGTGCCAGCAGCTTGGGTGGGACTATATTCTACGAGCAGTACTTC